This T cell receptor beta chain was documented in a study of vaccination effects on CD4 cells after COVID-19. On the study more broadly: Expansion of antigen-specific CD4+ T cells with viral peptide pools was carried out by the ViraFEST assay before sequencing. Approximately 1.9 million PBMC per well were cultured with 10 IU/ml IL-2 and roughly 10 ug/ml peptides.

Here immunoSEQ multiplex PCR was the method, and the copy in TCRdb shows in-frame clones only, minus some. This sample has about 72,000 clones, with about 74% found just once. About this clone: Its target is unknown.

CDR1 MNHEY and CDR2 SVGAGI come from the germline V gene. This CDR3 is built from 14 residues. The junction had 6 bases not matched to a gene; V was cut back by 7 bases and J by 3 bases. CD4+ T cells were isolated after about eleven days of culture. The V and J genes are TRBV6-5 and TRBJ1-1; 9 bases map to TRBD1. This sequence originates from a human donor who received a COVID-19 vaccine. The source material was CD4+ T cells from PBMCs cultured without peptide, sampled before COVID-19 vaccination. CDR3 coding DNA: TGTGCCAGCAAAAACAGGGGGCCGGACACTGAAGCTTTCTTT. It specifies CASKNRGPDTEAFF.